This T cell receptor (beta chain) was captured by sequencing in a study of T cell changes during pregnancy in multiple sclerosis. Assay used: immunoSEQ multiplex PCR; TCRdb lists only in-frame clones, some missing. The sample gives 60,000 to 90,000 clones, 92% of which show up once; under 2% is in the top ten. CDR3 size: 15 residues. Germline V gene data show CDR1 as SGHTA and CDR2 as FQGNSA. V lost 1 base to trimming and J lost 6 bases, with 12 bases between them. Here the sequenced sample was peripheral blood, taken in the first trimester of pregnancy. This clonotype originated in a female donor in good health, enrolled as a control in a pregnancy study. The chain links TRBV7-2 to TRBJ2-2; D perhaps matches TRBD1 (6 bases). The CDR3 is CASSLEGRGPGELFF. The DNA for the CDR3 is TGTGCCAGCAGCTTAGAGGGCAGGGGACCCGGGGAGCTGTTTTTT.